The source of this TCR beta chain is a study of blood T cell repertoires in COVID-19. The wider study: COVID-19 samples collected from the United States, Italy and Spain covered acute and convalescent phases.

Original processing notes: Reference gene primer amplification yielded estimated nucleated cell counts. Libraries were prepared by immunoSEQ multiplex PCR; TCRdb keeps only in-frame clonotypes and omits some of them. V and J calls plus clone size are reproduced from that table; the DNA served to infer D and trimming. The sample holds 270,000 or so clones, roughly 90% seen once. Ages ranged from about 18 to 89 years, with residence in around 24 US areas. Participants reported their clinical history, and cohort assignment relied on those reports. Germline V gives CDR1 SGHTA, CDR2 FQGNSA. This CDR3 is built from 13 residues. V dropped 5 bases and J dropped 1; count of bases not matched to a gene: 1.

Sequencing was done on a sample of PBMCs or T cells enriched from blood (not recorded which). The sequence was obtained from a woman aged 40 to 55 with acute COVID-19. The chain joins TRBV7-2 to TRBJ1-1; 7 bases fit TRBD1. CDR3 loop: CASSRDRNTEAFF. CDR3 in DNA: TGTGCCAGCAGCAGGGACAGGAACACTGAAGCTTTCTTT.